The 16 T cell receptor beta chains listed next were all sequenced from one sample in a study of cytomegalovirus exposure and HLA in healthy donors. The PCR used 60 Vbeta and 13 Jbeta primers. Sequencing was performed with immunoSEQ multiplex PCR; in TCRdb, only in-frame clones are kept and a portion is missing. Of over 150,000 clones listed, more than 60% were seen once; the top ten hold around 3.2%. The specimen was PBMCs. These receptors all stem from a woman aged 45-65 years in good health and CMV-seropositive.

The chain joins TRBV29-1 to TRBJ2-7; the match to TRBD2 covers 7 bases. Germline values: CDR1 SQVTM, CDR2 ANQGSEA. V trimming: 4 bases; J trimming: 7 bases; junction bases outside the gene matches: 4. The CDR3 is made up of 11 amino acids. DNA of the CDR3: TGCAGCGTTGGGACTAGTGTGGAGCAGTACTTC. Encoded protein: CSVGTSVEQYF.

The chain links TRBV2 to TRBJ1-2; unclear D gene. The V and J ends lost 6 bases and 10 bases respectively, with 18 bases between them. Germline assignment: CDR1 SNHLY and CDR2 FYNNEI. This CDR3 contains 13 residues. The CDR3 DNA is TGTGCCAGCAGGTCGGGTCCGCCTGCGGACTACACCTTC. Encoded protein: CASRSGPPADYTF. The complete variable domain, with remaining parts taken from reference TRBV2 and TRBJ1-2, reads EPEVTQTPSHQVTQMGQEVILRCVPISNHLYFYWYRQILGQKVEFLVSFYNNEISEKSEIFDDQFSVERPDGSNFTLKIRSTKLEDSAMYFCASRSGPPADYTFGSGTRLTVV.

The chain has TRBV6-6 and TRBJ2-2; D is possibly TRBD2 (6 bases). Germline V gives CDR1 MNHNY, CDR2 SVGAGI (reference sequence). CDR3 length: 16 amino acids. V was trimmed by 0 bases and J by 5 bases, leaving 13 bases between them. The CDR3 loop reads CASSYSNRGGTGELFF. As DNA, the CDR3 is TGTGCCAGCAGTTACTCCAATCGGGGAGGAACCGGGGAGCTGTTTTTT.

This clone was picked up a small number of times. The V call is TRBV7-6, the J call TRBJ1-1, with 7 bases identical to TRBD1. The CDR3 loop spans 14 amino acids. V dropped 0 bases and J dropped 4; count of bases not matched to a gene: 2. Looked up from germline, CDR1 is SGHVS and CDR2 is FNYEAQ. The CDR3 loop reads CASSLAQGSTEAFF. CDR3 coding DNA: TGTGCCAGCAGCTTAGCACAGGGGAGCACTGAAGCTTTCTTT.

The chain recombines TRBV28 with TRBJ2-3; 9 bases map to TRBD2. This CDR3 region has 17 residues. The trim removed 3 bases at V and 8 bases at J, leaving 15 bases unmatched. The germline gives CDR1 MDHEN, CDR2 SYDVKM. For the CDR3, the DNA is TGTGCCAGCAGTTTGTGGCGGCGGGGGGGGTGGGAAGGTACGCAGTATTTT. Encoded protein: CASSLWRRGGWEGTQYF.

This clone was recorded only once. This rearrangement joins TRBV6-1 to TRBJ1-1; TRBD1 agrees at 10 bases. The CDR3 covers 14 residues. V shed 10 bases, J shed 4 bases, and the junction held 9 bases outside the gene matches. Germline V gene data show CDR1 as MNHNS and CDR2 as SASEGT. This chain's CDR3 is CATGTGDWATEAFF. CDR3 DNA: TGTGCCACCGGGACAGGGGATTGGGCCACTGAAGCTTTCTTT.

The chain has TRBV19 and TRBJ2-7; the match to TRBD1 covers 9 bases. There are 13 residues in the CDR3. Germline V lookup: CDR1 LNHDA, CDR2 SQIVND (reference sequence). The V segment lost 11 bases and the J segment 5 bases; nucleotides outside the gene matches: 10. The CDR3: CAPHRGTGNEQYF. The CDR3, as DNA: TGTGCCCCCCACCGGGGGACAGGGAACGAGCAGTACTTC.

V usage is TRBV18 and J usage is TRBJ2-2; D remains unclear. CDR1 KGHSH and CDR2 LQKENI come from the germline V gene. The CDR3 covers 15 residues. V was cut by 3 bases and J by 10 bases, with 18 bases left in between. DNA for the CDR3: TGTGCCAGCTCACCGGTGCGACCGGGTTTGGAGGAGCTGTTTTTT. Translation gives CASSPVRPGLEELFF.

The chain couples TRBV6-1 to TRBJ1-5; D not resolved. The CDR3 runs 15 residues. The V and J ends lost 0 bases and 9 bases respectively, with 15 bases between them. Germline-derived CDR1 and CDR2 are MNHNS and SASEGT. The CDR3 bases are TGTGCCAGCAGTGAAGCAGTGCAGGCCTTAGGGCCCCAGCATTTT. Amino acids: CASSEAVQALGPQHF.

This clone showed up just once. DNA of the CDR3: TGTGCCTGGACATTTTTTCGGACTAGCGGGATGAGCTCCTACGAGCAGTACTTC. The encoded protein is CAWTFFRTSGMSSYEQYF. V usage is TRBV30 and J usage is TRBJ2-7; the match to TRBD2 covers 12 bases. The CDR3 sequence is 18 residues long. The germline gives CDR1 GTSNPN, CDR2 SVGIG (reference sequence). Trimming took 4 bases from V and 0 from J; bases not matched to a gene: 13.

This chain links TRBV2 with TRBJ1-1, with 8 bases that match TRBD1. The CDR3 consists of 14 residues. The germline V gene encodes CDR1 SNHLY and CDR2 FYNNEI. Trimming cost V 6 bases and J 3 bases; bases outside gene matches: 6. Written as DNA, the CDR3 is TGTGCCAGCAGGAGGGACAGGTCCGACACTGAAGCTTTCTTT. Amino acids: CASRRDRSDTEAFF.

This clone was seen a single time. The V call is TRBV28, the J call TRBJ1-4; D ambiguous. V lost 3 bases and J 0 bases, leaving 5 bases between the germline ends. In germline, CDR1 is MDHEN, CDR2 SYDVKM. CDR3 length: 14 residues. CDR3 sequence reads: CASSLQATNEKLFF. CDR3 bases: TGTGCCAGCAGTTTGCAGGCAACTAATGAAAAACTGTTTTTT.

The CDR3 DNA is TGTGCCAGCAGTTTATCGATGGGGGGGGTCGGGTACGAGCAGTACTTC. Translation gives CASSLSMGGVGYEQYF. The chain joins TRBV27 to TRBJ2-7, with 7 bases that match TRBD2. Germline loops: CDR1 MNHEY, CDR2 SMNVEV (reference sequence). This CDR3 comprises 16 residues. The J segment lost 4 bases and the V segment lost 0 bases, leaving 9 bases of the junction unmatched.

In its sample, this clone was seen once. This chain uses TRBV30 with TRBJ1-1; no reliable D call. V was shortened by 4 bases and J by 6 bases, with 9 bases between the two germline ends. This CDR3 comprises 11 residues. CDR1 is GTSNPN, CDR2 SVGIG, per germline (reference sequence). The CDR3 reads CAWMSQAEAFF. The CDR3 nucleotides are TGTGCCTGGATGAGTCAAGCTGAAGCTTTCTTT.

A single count supports this clone. The chain carries TRBV28 and TRBJ2-7, with 9 bases identical to TRBD2. Germline CDR1 reads MDHEN; CDR2 reads SYDVKM. Trimming removed 8 bases from V and 4 bases from J; junction bases left unmatched: 9. The CDR3 extends over 14 amino acids. The CDR3 DNA reads as TGTGCCAGCGAGTCCGGGACTAGCAGTTACGAGCAGTACTTC. Translated: CASESGTSSYEQYF.

The rearrangement links TRBV15 to TRBJ1-4, with D maybe TRBD1 (5 bases). Germline V gene sequence: CDR1 LNHNV, CDR2 YYDKDF (reference sequence). The CDR3 is made up of 17 amino acids. The V gene lost 0 bases and the J gene lost 0 bases, with 11 bases spanning the gap. The CDR3 DNA follows: TGTGCCACCAGCAGAGACAGGGCCTATGCAACTAATGAAAAACTGTTTTTT. Residues: CATSRDRAYATNEKLFF.